The 32 T cell receptor beta chains listed next were all sequenced from one sample in a study of T cell changes during pregnancy in multiple sclerosis. The data were produced by immunoSEQ multiplex PCR, yet TCRdb's version contains in-frame clones alone and is incomplete. The sample gives fewer than 70,000 clones, roughly 90% of which show up once; approximately 1.5% is in the top ten. The specimen was peripheral blood, collected in the third trimester of pregnancy. These receptors came from a female donor with multiple sclerosis, enrolled in a pregnancy study.

The chain employs TRBV5-1 and TRBJ2-1; no clear D. The V end lost 1 base, the J end lost 9 bases, and 14 bases lay between the germline ends. Germline loops: CDR1 SGHRS, CDR2 YFSETQ. CDR3 length: 14 amino acids. The CDR3 loop is CASSLSPPIREQFF. The DNA for the CDR3 is TGCGCCAGCAGCTTGTCCCCACCTATCCGTGAGCAGTTCTTC.

The chain couples TRBV30 to TRBJ1-2, with a possible D match to TRBD1 (5 bases). The germline CDR1 and CDR2 sequences are GTSNPN and SVGIG (reference sequence). V was cut by 0 bases and J by 4 bases, with 9 bases left in between. The CDR3 runs 13 residues. This chain's CDR3 is CAWSVTASYGYTF. CDR3 in DNA: TGTGCCTGGAGTGTGACAGCGTCCTATGGCTACACCTTC.

The chain carries TRBV27 and TRBJ2-7; D is possibly TRBD2 (5 bases). The V gene's germline CDR1 is MNHEY and CDR2 SMNVEV (reference sequence). V was clipped by 5 bases and J by 4 bases, with 12 bases between them. The CDR3 contains 13 residues. For the CDR3, the DNA is TGTGCCAGCAGTGAGGCAGGAGGATACGAGCAGTACTTC. Its translation is CASSEAGGYEQYF.

The chain has TRBV2 and TRBJ2-7, with 7 positions matching TRBD2. The germline CDR1 and CDR2 sequences are SNHLY and FYNNEI. After removal of 6 bases from V and 1 base from J, the junction contained 12 bases not matched to a gene. The CDR3 is 16 amino acids. The CDR3 here is CASRDPGGGKSYEQYF. Written as DNA, the CDR3 is TGTGCCAGCAGAGACCCTGGGGGGGGTAAATCCTACGAGCAGTACTTC.

The J gene is TRBJ1-6, the V gene TRBV4-3, with D possibly matching TRBD1 (6 bases). The CDR3 runs to 13 residues. Trimming stripped 3 bases from V and 10 bases from J, with 10 bases between. CDR1 LGHNA and CDR2 YSLEER come from the germline V gene. Here the CDR3 DNA reads TGCGCCAGCAGCCAGGCAGGGGAATCACCCCTCCACTTT. This translates into CASSQAGESPLHF.

This chain links TRBV18 with TRBJ2-2; D unresolved. In germline, CDR1 is KGHSH, CDR2 LQKENI. V was trimmed by 3 bases and J by 1 base, leaving 9 bases between them. The CDR3 is 15 residues long. The CDR3 coding sequence is TGTGCCAGCTCACCCCCCATAGTGAACACCGGGGAGCTGTTTTTT. It codes for CASSPPIVNTGELFF.

V gene TRBV18 combines with J gene TRBJ2-1; 12 bases map to TRBD1. CDR3 length: 15 residues. With 3 bases clipped from V and 9 bases from J, the junction kept 6 bases outside the gene matches. The germline V gene has CDR1 KGHSH and CDR2 LQKENI. In DNA form, the CDR3 reads TGTGCCAGCTCACCCCGGGACAGGGGGCTCGGTGAGCAGTTCTTC. It codes for CASSPRDRGLGEQFF.

The rearrangement joins TRBV5-1 to TRBJ2-7; 9 bases line up with TRBD1. Losses at the gene ends were 3 bases for V and 3 bases for J; bases not matched to a gene: 7. The CDR3 spans 15 residues. CDR1 and CDR2 from the germline V gene are SGHRS and YFSETQ. The CDR3: CASSSGPGQGYEQYF. The DNA for the CDR3 is TGCGCCAGCAGCTCGGGTCCGGGACAGGGCTACGAGCAGTACTTC.

The V gene is TRBV27, the J gene TRBJ2-1; D might be TRBD2 (6 bases). Between the trimmed V and J ends, which lost 6 bases and 3 bases, there was a span of 15 bases. The CDR3 is 15 amino acids. Germline-derived CDR1 and CDR2 are MNHEY and SMNVEV (reference sequence). CDR3 sequence (DNA): TGTGCCAGCAGCCCCCTCTCGGGGGACTACAATGAGCAGTTCTTC. Translation gives CASSPLSGDYNEQFF.

A single count supports this clone. The J gene is TRBJ1-1, the V gene TRBV18, with D unclear. Deletions cut 4 bases from V and 6 bases from J, with 15 bases between. CDR1 and CDR2 from the germline V gene are KGHSH and LQKENI. The CDR3 is 14 amino acids. The CDR3 DNA follows: TGTGCCAGCTCACAATTGCGGTGGTTGGCTGAAGCTTTCTTT. It is translated as CASSQLRWLAEAFF.

This clone was seen only once. This chain connects TRBV7-9 to TRBJ2-3, with 12 bases lining up with TRBD2. J gave up 3 bases and V 7 bases, and 11 bases lay outside the gene matches. Looked up from germline, CDR1 is SEHNR and CDR2 is FQNEAQ (reference sequence). This CDR3 contains 17 residues. CDR3 loop: CASTPSLAGGETDTQYF. Written as DNA, the CDR3 is TGTGCCAGCACCCCATCCCTAGCGGGGGGGGAAACAGATACGCAGTATTTT. Looking up the rest from reference TRBV7-9 and TRBJ2-3 gives the full variable domain: DTGVSQNPRHKITKRGQNVTFRCDPISEHNRLYWYRQTLGQGPEFLTYFQNEAQLEKSRLLSDRFSAERPKGSFSTLEIQRTEQGDSAMYLCASTPSLAGGETDTQYFGPGTRLTVL.

The J gene is TRBJ2-3, the V gene TRBV4-1; D is unclear. V gave up 0 bases and J gave up 6 bases, with 7 bases separating them. CDR1 is MGHRA and CDR2 is YSYEKL in the germline V gene. The CDR3 consists of 13 residues. CDR3 nucleotide sequence: TGCGCCAGCAGCCAAGATCTGGAGGATACGCAGTATTTT. Its translation is CASSQDLEDTQYF.

This sequence joins TRBV5-6 and TRBJ1-2; maybe TRBD1 (6 bases). The V gene lost 2 bases and the J gene lost 4 bases, with 15 bases spanning the gap. This CDR3 region has 15 residues. Per germline, CDR1 SGHDT and CDR2 YYEEEE. CDR3 in DNA: TGTGCCAGCAGCTTCTTTATCGACAGGAGCTATGGCTACACCTTC. Translating it yields CASSFFIDRSYGYTF.

The rearrangement uses TRBV13 and TRBJ2-6, with a tentative D call TRBD2 (5 bases). V lost 5 bases and J lost 2, with 13 bases in between. From germline, CDR1 is PRHDT and CDR2 FYEKMQ (reference sequence). The CDR3 is 16 residues long. The CDR3 loop reads CASSPTRGPGANVLTF. The CDR3 DNA sequence: TGTGCCAGCAGCCCAACTAGAGGGCCTGGGGCCAACGTCCTGACTTTC. The full variable domain, with the rest looked up from reference TRBV13 and TRBJ2-6, is AAGVIQSPRHLIKEKRETATLKCYPIPRHDTVYWYQQGPGQDPQFLISFYEKMQSDKGSIPDRFSAQQFSDYHSELNMSSLELGDSALYFCASSPTRGPGANVLTFGAGSRLTVL.

The J gene is TRBJ2-3, the V gene TRBV7-3, with 7 bases fitting TRBD2. Germline CDR1 SGHTA, CDR2 FQGTGA. CDR3 length equals 12 residues. V was clipped by 4 bases and J by 8 bases; unmatched bases: 3. The DNA of the CDR3 is TGTGCCAGCAGCTCCTCGGGGGGTACGCAGTATTTT. Encoded protein: CASSSSGGTQYF. The full variable domain, completed using reference TRBV7-3 and TRBJ2-3, is GAGVSQTPSNKVTEKGKYVELRCDPISGHTALYWYRQSLGQGPEFLIYFQGTGAADDSGLPNDRFFAVRPEGSVSTLKIQRTERGDSAVYLCASSSSGGTQYFGPGTRLTVL.

The J gene is TRBJ2-3, the V gene TRBV7-2; 9 positions match TRBD2. J was trimmed by 6 bases and V by 5 bases; bases with no gene match: 9. The length of the CDR3 is 15 residues. Per germline, CDR1 SGHTA and CDR2 FQGNSA. The CDR3 protein is CASSLMGGGDDTQYF. In DNA, the CDR3 is TGTGCCAGCAGCCTAATGGGCGGGGGGGATGATACGCAGTATTTT.

The chain employs TRBV2 and TRBJ2-1, with TRBD1 identical over 8 bases. CDR3 length: 15 residues. V lost 3 bases to trimming and J lost 2 bases; unmatched junction nucleotides: 3. CDR1 SNHLY and CDR2 FYNNEI come from the germline V gene. CDR3 nucleotide sequence: TGTGCCAGCAGTGACAGGGGGCCCACCTACAATGAGCAGTTCTTC. Translating it yields CASSDRGPTYNEQFF.

The chain uses TRBV2 and TRBJ2-7, with 8 nucleotides matching TRBD1. V lost 6 bases and J lost 0; bases outside the gene matches: 13. Germline V gene lookup returns CDR1 SNHLY and CDR2 FYNNEI. The CDR3 spans 17 residues. The CDR3 sequence: CASSRLPGQESSYEQYF. CDR3 nucleotides: TGTGCCAGCAGCAGACTCCCGGGACAGGAAAGCTCCTACGAGCAGTACTTC.

The rearrangement joins TRBV11-2 to TRBJ2-7; tentatively, D is TRBD1 (6 bases). Trimming pared 5 bases from V and 2 bases from J, leaving 10 bases between. The germline CDR1 and CDR2 sequences are SGHAT and FQNNGV. This CDR3 is 13 amino acids long. This CDR3 reads CASSGGPAYEQYF. CDR3 nucleotide sequence: TGTGCCAGCAGCGGGGGCCCCGCCTACGAGCAGTACTTC. Full variable domain (outside the CDR3, taken from reference TRBV11-2 and TRBJ2-7): EAGVAQSPRYKIIEKRQSVAFWCNPISGHATLYWYQQILGQGPKLLIQFQNNGVVDDSQLPKDRFSAERLKGVDSTLKIQPAKLEDSAVYLCASSGGPAYEQYFGPGTRLTVT.

This sequence joins TRBV4-2 and TRBJ2-1; 10 nucleotides align to TRBD2. CDR1 is LGHNA, CDR2 YNFKEQ, per germline. The CDR3 spans 16 residues. After removal of 0 bases from V and 10 bases from J, the junction contained 9 bases not matched to a gene. The CDR3 DNA reads TGTGCCAGCAGCCAAGAAGGGAGCGGGGGGGCGTTGGAGCAGTTCTTC. Translated: CASSQEGSGGALEQFF.

The CDR3 loop is CASSLERTSRTDTQYF. CDR3 coding DNA: TGCGCCAGCAGCTTGGAGAGGACTAGCAGGACAGATACGCAGTATTTT. The chain is built from TRBV5-1 and TRBJ2-3; the match to TRBD2 covers 8 bases. Germline V gene sequence: CDR1 SGHRS, CDR2 YFSETQ. With V trimmed by 0 bases and J by 3 bases, 6 bases remained unmatched. The CDR3 is 16 amino acids. Full variable domain (missing parts from reference TRBV5-1 and TRBJ2-3): KAGVTQTPRYLIKTRGQQVTLSCSPISGHRSVSWYQQTPGQGLQFLFEYFSETQRNKGNFPGRFSGRQFSNSRSEMNVSTLELGDSALYLCASSLERTSRTDTQYFGPGTRLTVL.

V and J are TRBV18 and TRBJ1-3; D call uncertain. V was pared by 3 bases and J by 1 base, with 10 bases between. CDR3 size: 15 residues. Germline lookup yields CDR1 KGHSH and CDR2 LQKENI. CDR3 region: CASSPTDSSGNTIYF. The DNA of the CDR3 is TGTGCCAGCTCACCTACTGACTCATCTGGAAACACCATATATTTT.

The CDR3 sequence is CAWSRAAAMGYEQYF. In DNA, the CDR3 is TGTGCCTGGAGTCGGGCAGCGGCTATGGGCTACGAGCAGTACTTC. This chain connects TRBV30 to TRBJ2-7; D may be TRBD2 (5 bases). The V gene lost 2 bases and the J gene lost 3 bases, with 17 bases spanning the gap. CDR1 and CDR2 (germline): GTSNPN, SVGIG (reference sequence). The CDR3 is 15 amino acids.

The chain uses TRBV28 and TRBJ1-1; possible D gene TRBD1, 5 bases. Germline V gene sequence: CDR1 MDHEN, CDR2 SYDVKM. The CDR3 has 12 residues. Trimming took 8 bases from V and 3 from J, leaving 10 bases between them. The CDR3 nucleotides are TGTGCCAGCGTGGCAGGGTACACTGAAGCTTTCTTT. Protein sequence: CASVAGYTEAFF.

The V and J genes are TRBV19 and TRBJ1-5; 12 bases map to TRBD1. This CDR3 comprises 16 residues. The V segment lost 7 bases and the J segment 7 bases; nucleotides outside the gene matches: 11. CDR1 and CDR2 (germline): LNHDA, SQIVND (reference sequence). CDR3 amino acids: CASTLGGTGGRQPQHF. The DNA of the CDR3 is TGTGCCAGTACCCTTGGAGGGACAGGGGGCAGGCAGCCCCAGCATTTT.

This clone was counted a single time. The chain links TRBV29-1 to TRBJ1-2; D gene uncertain. V gave up 5 bases and J gave up 5 bases, with 15 bases separating them. The germline CDR1 and CDR2 sequences are SQVTM and ANQGSEA. The CDR3 has 13 residues. CDR3: CSVPREEVYGYTF. The DNA for the CDR3 is TGCAGCGTTCCCCGGGAAGAGGTTTATGGCTACACCTTC.

By proportion, this clone is medium-sized. This chain links TRBV6-4 with TRBJ2-2, with 8 positions matching TRBD2. The CDR3 spans 14 residues. The junction had 0 bases not matched to a gene; V was cut back by 2 bases and J by 4 bases. Germline lookup yields CDR1 MRHNA and CDR2 SNTAGT. The CDR3 region is CASSDGTSTGELFF. The CDR3 bases are TGTGCCAGCAGTGACGGGACTAGCACCGGGGAGCTGTTTTTT.

This clone showed up just once. The V gene is TRBV5-4, the J gene TRBJ2-2; a possible D gene is TRBD1 (6 bases). V was cut by 0 bases and J by 1 base, with 7 bases left in between. The germline V gene has CDR1 SGHNT and CDR2 YYREEE (reference sequence). The CDR3 is 15 amino acids. In nucleotides, the CDR3 is TGTGCCAGCAGCTTGGGACAGGTGAACACCGGGGAGCTGTTTTTT. It yields the protein CASSLGQVNTGELFF.

This rearrangement joins TRBV18 to TRBJ1-5, with 7 bases identical to TRBD1. The ends lost 8 bases at V and 2 bases at J; junction bases unmatched: 3. The CDR3 covers 13 residues. Germline V gives CDR1 KGHSH, CDR2 LQKENI. DNA of the CDR3: TGTGCCAGCCGACAGGGACGCAATCAGCCCCAGCATTTT. It is translated as CASRQGRNQPQHF.

The genes are TRBV6-1 and TRBJ1-1, with D uncertain. The CDR3 contains 13 residues. Germline loops: CDR1 MNHNS, CDR2 SASEGT. Trimming removed 9 bases from V and 4 bases from J, with 15 bases in between. The CDR3 DNA reads TGTGCCAGTCAATACGAGTTCGGCACTGAAGCTTTCTTT. Translation: CASQYEFGTEAFF.

J is TRBJ1-4 and V is TRBV28, with TRBD1 as a possible D gene (6 bases). The CDR3 extends over 13 amino acids. V lost 5 bases, J lost 8 bases, and 12 bases lay in between. Per the germline V gene, CDR1 is MDHEN and CDR2 is SYDVKM. DNA for the CDR3: TGTGCCAGCAGTGGACAGCCCGCAGAAAAACTGTTTTTT. This gives the protein CASSGQPAEKLFF.

This chain joins TRBV7-8 and TRBJ1-2, with D tentatively TRBD1 (5 bases). V dropped 5 bases and J dropped 5 bases, with 12 bases sitting between them. CDR3 size: 13 residues. Germline V gene lookup returns CDR1 SGHVS and CDR2 FQNEAQ. The CDR3 coding sequence is TGTGCCAGCAGCCGCGGGGCGGATTATGGCTACACCTTC. This codes for CASSRGADYGYTF.